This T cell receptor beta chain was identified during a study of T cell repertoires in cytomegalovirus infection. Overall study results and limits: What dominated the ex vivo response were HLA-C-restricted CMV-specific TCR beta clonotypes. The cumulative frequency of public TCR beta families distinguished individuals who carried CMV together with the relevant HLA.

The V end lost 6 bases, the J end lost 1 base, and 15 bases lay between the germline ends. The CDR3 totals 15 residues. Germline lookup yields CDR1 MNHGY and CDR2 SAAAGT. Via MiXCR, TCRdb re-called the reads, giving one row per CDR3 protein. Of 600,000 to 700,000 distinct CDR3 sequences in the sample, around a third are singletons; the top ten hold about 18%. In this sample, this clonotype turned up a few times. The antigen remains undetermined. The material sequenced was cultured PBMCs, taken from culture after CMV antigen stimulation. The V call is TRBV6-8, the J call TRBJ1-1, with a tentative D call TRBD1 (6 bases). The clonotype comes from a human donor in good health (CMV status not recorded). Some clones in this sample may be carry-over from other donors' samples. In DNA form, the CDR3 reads TGTGCCAGCAGGGGGGGGGGGGCCAAGAACACTGAAGCTTTCTTT. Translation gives CASRGGGAKNTEAFF.